These 2 T cell receptor beta chains came from one sample sequenced in a study of blood T cell repertoires in COVID-19 (dated by TCRdb to the early 2020s). The library was made by the immunoSEQ multiplex PCR assay. TCRdb retrieved this table from immuneACCESS and kept in-frame rearrangements only. Not all clones are present; in checked studies, unresolved V genes account for under half, and no reason is known for the remainder. Counted in this sample were some 400,000 clones; more than 85% of them appeared once. Jointly, the top ten make up about 0.83% of the sample. Input material: PBMCs or T cells enriched from blood (not recorded which). These receptor sequences come from a woman between 40 and 55 years old who had been exposed to COVID-19.

As for this clone: One junction end disagrees with the germline gene, perhaps due to a read error. The genes are TRBV5-4 and TRBJ2-4; D perhaps matches TRBD2 (5 bases). CDR1 and CDR2 (germline): SGHNT, YYREEE (reference sequence). The length of the CDR3 is 15 residues. The chain's CDR3 is CAGSHSSEGWDIQYF. As DNA, the CDR3 is TGTGCCGGCAGCCACTCGTCAGAGGGCTGGGACATTCAGTACTTC.

This chain uses TRBV28 with TRBJ2-2; 7 bases map to TRBD2. The CDR3 consists of 16 residues. The V gene's germline CDR1 is MDHEN and CDR2 SYDVKM. J gave up 7 bases and V 4 bases, and 12 bases lay outside the gene matches. CDR3 region: CASSSTTYRGVGELFF. CDR3 nucleotides: TGTGCCAGCAGTTCTACCACCTACCGGGGGGTCGGGGAGCTGTTTTTT.